The rows below give T cell receptor beta chains drawn from one sample of a study of tumor-infiltrating lymphocytes in primary liver carcinoma. TCRdb fed the multiplex PCR reads into MiXCR, producing one record per CDR3 protein. The table has fewer than 350,000 distinct CDR3 sequences, 65% seen once. Input material: peripheral blood. These receptors all come from a man aged 35-49 years with primary liver carcinoma and hepatitis B virus infection. The CDR3 runs from the conserved cysteine through the conserved F or W.

V	J	CDR3
TRBV5-4	TRBJ2-1	CASSLPGQGYNEQFF
TRBV11-2	TRBJ2-5	CASSSLAGSCNEQYF
TRBV4-1	TRBJ2-2	CASSQDRGSGMRRGGEPFF
TRBV7-8	TRBJ2-1	CASSPVGRGYEQFF
TRBV5-1	TRBJ2-2	CTSRNTGELFF
TRBV4-2	TRBJ2-1	CASSQSGTNVYSEQFF
TRBV6-1	TRBJ1-2	CASIPTGYYGYTF
TRBV28	TRBJ2-3	CASRPGQGPSDTQYF
TRBV6-5	TRBJ1-2	CASSYVVGDDYTF
TRBV4-2	TRBJ1-1	CASSQASSEAFF